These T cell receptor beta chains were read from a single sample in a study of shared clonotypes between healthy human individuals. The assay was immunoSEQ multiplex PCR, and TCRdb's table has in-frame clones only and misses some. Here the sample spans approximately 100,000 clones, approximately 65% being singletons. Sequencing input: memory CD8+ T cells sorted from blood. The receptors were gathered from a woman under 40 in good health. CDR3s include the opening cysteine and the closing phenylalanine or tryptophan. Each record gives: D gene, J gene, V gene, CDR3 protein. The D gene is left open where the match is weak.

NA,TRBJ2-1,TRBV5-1,CASRSGTPSSYNEQFF
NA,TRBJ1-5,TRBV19,CASSIDRQGRANQPQHF
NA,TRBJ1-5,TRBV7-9,CASSLWDSNQPQHF
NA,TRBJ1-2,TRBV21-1,CASSKGVGGDRGDYGYTF
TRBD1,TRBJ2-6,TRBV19,CASSPTGDHSGANVLTF
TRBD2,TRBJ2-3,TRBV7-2,CASSYTSGRWDTQYF
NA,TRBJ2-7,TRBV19,CASSRTVQNEQYF
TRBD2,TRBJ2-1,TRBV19,CASSTSGHNEQFF
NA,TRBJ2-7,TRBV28,CASSLTGSLYEQYF
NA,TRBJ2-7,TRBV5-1,CASSLDPSPYEQYF
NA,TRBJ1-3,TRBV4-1,CASSQVPENTIYF
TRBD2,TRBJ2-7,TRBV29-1,CSVESRGLAHYEQYF
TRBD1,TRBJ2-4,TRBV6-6,CASTDRGQDIQYF
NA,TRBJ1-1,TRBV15,CATSSLDGGLNTEAFF
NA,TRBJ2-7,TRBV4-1,CASAERSSYEQYF
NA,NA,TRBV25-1,CASSEYYEQYF
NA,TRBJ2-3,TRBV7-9,CASSSAVSGNTDTQYF
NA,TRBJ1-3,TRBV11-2,CASSPWRADSGNTIYF
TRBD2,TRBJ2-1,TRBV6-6,CASSQTSGGAYNEQFF
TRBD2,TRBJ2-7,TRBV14,CASSPNRLAGADEQYF
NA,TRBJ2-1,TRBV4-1,CASSQVWTGVYNEQFF
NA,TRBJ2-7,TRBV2,CASSRGSYEQYF
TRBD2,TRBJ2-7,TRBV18,CASSPPPAGGQQYF
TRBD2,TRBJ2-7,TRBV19,CASNGGGAPYEQYF
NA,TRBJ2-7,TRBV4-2,CASSPTHFSEQYF
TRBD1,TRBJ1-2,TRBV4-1,CASTLAGTGGEYGYTF
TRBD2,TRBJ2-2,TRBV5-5,CASSLGLAGGPETGELFF
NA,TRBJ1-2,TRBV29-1,CSVVGVGGGYTF
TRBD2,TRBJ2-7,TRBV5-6,CASSLGGSGIRYEQYF
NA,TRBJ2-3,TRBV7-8,CASSPPLDTQYF
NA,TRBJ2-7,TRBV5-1,CASSLAPRQGPYEQYF
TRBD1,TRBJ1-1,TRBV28,CASSDRDRGRVNTEAFF
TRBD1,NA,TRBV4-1,CASSLSIQGAYEQYF
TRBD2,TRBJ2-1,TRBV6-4,CASSDGDSGSVGEQFF
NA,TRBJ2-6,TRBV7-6,CASSLEAVNSGANVLTF
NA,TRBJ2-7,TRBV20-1,CSAPGTTEQYF
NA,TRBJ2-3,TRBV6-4,CASSDSISGTDTQYF
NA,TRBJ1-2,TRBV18,CASSPRVVYGYTF
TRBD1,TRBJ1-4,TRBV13,CASGGQGSRKLFF
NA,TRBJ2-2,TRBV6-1,CASLGGPDTGELFF
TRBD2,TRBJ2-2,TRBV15,CATSREKPEAGTSGTTGELFF
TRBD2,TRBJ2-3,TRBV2,CARRLAGGPDTQYF
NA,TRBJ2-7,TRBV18,CASSPRRGSEAPIYEQYF
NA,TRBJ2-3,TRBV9,CASSVGGAADTQYF
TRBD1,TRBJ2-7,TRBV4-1,CASSQPTRQGGLDEQYF
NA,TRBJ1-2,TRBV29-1,CSVEVWEGVRGYGYTF
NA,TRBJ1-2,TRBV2,CASSDHGEANYGYTF
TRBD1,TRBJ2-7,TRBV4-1,CASSQDHGRGNEQYF
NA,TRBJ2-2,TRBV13,CASSLLGVYTGELFF
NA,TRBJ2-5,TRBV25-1,CASTESLQGTETQYF
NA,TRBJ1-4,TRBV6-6,CASSYLKQGRGEKLFF
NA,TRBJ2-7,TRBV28,CASSSRGEQYF
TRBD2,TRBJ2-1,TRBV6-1,CASSGSLADYNEQFF
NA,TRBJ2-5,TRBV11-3,CASSLNRVTPGTAGQETQYF